The 7 T cell receptor beta chains listed next were all sequenced from one sample in a study of cytomegalovirus exposure and HLA in healthy donors. PCR employed 60 Vbeta and 13 Jbeta primers. The assay was immunoSEQ multiplex PCR, and TCRdb's table has in-frame clones only and misses some. Of about 150,000 clones in the sample, about 72% are singletons; the top ten hold about 4.5%. The sequencing sample was made of PBMCs. The receptors were sampled from a man in his sixties in good health and CMV-seronegative.

The rearrangement joins TRBV5-1 to TRBJ2-7; D perhaps matches TRBD1 (5 bases). This CDR3 has 15 amino acids. Germline CDR1 SGHRS, CDR2 YFSETQ. V lost 1 base and J lost 2, with 13 bases in between. Here the CDR3 reads CASSLTGPHTYEQYF. The DNA of the CDR3 is TGCGCCAGCAGCTTGACAGGTCCACACACCTACGAGCAGTACTTC.

The rearrangement links TRBV5-1 to TRBJ1-2; D might be TRBD1 (5 bases). Per the germline V gene, CDR1 is SGHRS and CDR2 is YFSETQ. Trimming shortened V by 5 bases and J by 2 bases, and 13 bases separated the two germline ends. The CDR3 loop spans 14 amino acids. For the CDR3, the DNA is TGCGCCAGCAGGTTCCAGGGTGGGAACTATGGCTACACCTTC. It specifies CASRFQGGNYGYTF.

This chain connects TRBV19 to TRBJ1-1, with 7 positions matching TRBD1. The CDR3 loop spans 14 amino acids. The germline CDR1 and CDR2 sequences are LNHDA and SQIVND (reference sequence). V shed 6 bases, J shed 4 bases, and the junction held 8 bases outside the gene matches. CDR3 loop: CASRPTGSRTEAFF. The CDR3 coding sequence is TGTGCCAGTAGGCCGACAGGGAGTCGCACTGAAGCTTTCTTT.

DNA of the CDR3: TGCGCCAGCAGCCCTCAGACAGGCGGAAACACCGGGGAGCTGTTTTTT. It specifies CASSPQTGGNTGELFF. The rearrangement links TRBV5-1 to TRBJ2-2; maybe TRBD1 (6 bases). CDR1 and CDR2 (germline): SGHRS, YFSETQ. The V gene lost 4 bases and the J gene lost 2 bases, with 15 bases spanning the gap. This CDR3 spans 16 amino acids.

In its sample, this clone was seen once. The rearrangement links TRBV19 to TRBJ2-7; D is unclear. The ends were cut back, 0 bases at V and 8 bases at J, with 11 bases in the middle. The CDR3 runs 13 residues. The germline gives CDR1 LNHDA, CDR2 SQIVND (reference sequence). Here the CDR3 reads CASSIDLGSQQYF. The CDR3 DNA reads TGTGCCAGTAGTATAGATCTGGGCAGTCAGCAGTACTTC.

The chain recombines TRBV28 with TRBJ1-2, with TRBD1 identical over 7 bases. The CDR3 runs to 14 residues. Trimming at V came to 10 bases and at J to 4 bases, leaving 12 bases not matched to a gene. The germline gives CDR1 MDHEN, CDR2 SYDVKM. Here the CDR3 DNA reads TGTGCCACCACCCAGGGGGGACACGTCTATGGCTACACCTTC. It translates to CATTQGGHVYGYTF.

The rearrangement uses TRBV6-7 and TRBJ1-2, with 11 bases lining up with TRBD1. TRBV6-7 is classed as an ORF, of uncertain function. The CDR3 length is 14 residues. J lost 6 bases, V lost 4 bases, and 4 bases had no gene match. The DNA of the CDR3 is TGTGCCAGCAGTTCGGACAGGGGGCCCCATGGCTACACCTTC. It specifies CASSSDRGPHGYTF.